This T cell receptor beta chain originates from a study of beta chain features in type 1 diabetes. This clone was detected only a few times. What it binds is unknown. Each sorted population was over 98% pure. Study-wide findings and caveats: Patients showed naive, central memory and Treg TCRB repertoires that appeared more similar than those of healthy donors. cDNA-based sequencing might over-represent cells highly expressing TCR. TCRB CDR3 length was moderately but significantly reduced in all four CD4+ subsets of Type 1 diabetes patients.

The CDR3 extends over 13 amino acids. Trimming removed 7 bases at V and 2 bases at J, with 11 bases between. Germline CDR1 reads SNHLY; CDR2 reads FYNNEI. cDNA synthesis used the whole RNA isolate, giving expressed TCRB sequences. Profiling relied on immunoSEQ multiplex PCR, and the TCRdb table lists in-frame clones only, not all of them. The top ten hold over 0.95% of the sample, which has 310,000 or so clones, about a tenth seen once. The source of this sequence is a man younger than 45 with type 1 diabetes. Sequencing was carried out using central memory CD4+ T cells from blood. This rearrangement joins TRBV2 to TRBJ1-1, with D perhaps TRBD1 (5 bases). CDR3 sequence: CASNPDTNTEAFF. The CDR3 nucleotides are TGTGCCAGCAATCCGGACACAAACACTGAAGCTTTCTTT.